One and the same sample provided the 8 T cell receptor beta chains below, sequenced in a study of blood T cell repertoires in COVID-19. Profiled with immunoSEQ multiplex PCR; TCRdb holds only in-frame clones, not every one. The table has about 90,000 clones, roughly four fifths seen once; the top ten hold about 13%. Sequenced input: peripheral blood. The receptors were sampled from a human donor in a cohort sampled during active COVID-19.

The rearrangement links TRBV7-2 to TRBJ2-1; no firm D call. Trimming stripped 5 bases from V and 6 bases from J, with 17 bases between. There are 15 residues in the CDR3. Germline lookup yields CDR1 SGHTA and CDR2 FQGNSA. The DNA for the CDR3 is TGTGCCAGCAGCCCCCGGCAGCGAGAACTCAATGAGCAGTTCTTC. This codes for CASSPRQRELNEQFF. Based on the CDR3 plus reference TRBV7-2 and TRBJ2-1, the full variable domain is GAGVSQSPSNKVTEKGKDVELRCDPISGHTALYWYRQSLGQGLEFLIYFQGNSAPDKSGLPSDRFSAERTGGSVSTLTIQRTQQEDSAVYLCASSPRQRELNEQFFGPGTRLTVL.

This chain links TRBV5-4 with TRBJ2-3; 9 bases line up with TRBD1. The V gene end was trimmed by 4 bases and the J gene end by 1 base; junction bases not matched to a gene: 1. Germline CDR1 reads SGHNT; CDR2 reads YYREEE (reference sequence). The CDR3 loop spans 14 amino acids. The CDR3 DNA sequence: TGTGCCAGCAGCCGGGACAGGGGCACAGATACGCAGTATTTT. The encoded protein is CASSRDRGTDTQYF.

The chain has TRBV6-5 and TRBJ1-5; the D is unclear. This CDR3 has 13 amino acids. The germline V gene has CDR1 MNHEY and CDR2 SVGAGI. Between the trimmed V and J ends, which lost 3 bases and 7 bases, there was a span of 10 bases. CDR3 residues: CASSYRSRQPQHF. Written as DNA, the CDR3 is TGTGCCAGCAGTTATAGGAGTAGACAGCCCCAGCATTTT.

The rearrangement uses TRBV5-1 and TRBJ2-3; D possibly corresponds to TRBD2 (6 bases). V was cut by 4 bases and J by 5 bases, with 8 bases left in between. Per the germline V gene, CDR1 is SGHRS and CDR2 is YFSETQ. CDR3 length equals 12 residues. DNA for the CDR3: TGCGCCAGCAGCGAGGGAGGAGATACGCAGTATTTT. Translation: CASSEGGDTQYF.

The chain is built from TRBV5-1 and TRBJ2-5; no reliable D call. Germline lookup yields CDR1 SGHRS and CDR2 YFSETQ. The CDR3 has 13 residues. The V end was cut by 2 bases, the J end by 2 bases, with 7 bases between. The CDR3 nucleotides are TGCGCCAGCAGCTTACTAATTCAAGAGACCCAGTACTTC. It codes for CASSLLIQETQYF. Using reference TRBV5-1 and TRBJ2-5 for the parts outside the CDR3, the full variable domain is KAGVTQTPRYLIKTRGQQVTLSCSPISGHRSVSWYQQTPGQGLQFLFEYFSETQRNKGNFPGRFSGRQFSNSRSEMNVSTLELGDSALYLCASSLLIQETQYFGPGTRLLVL.

The chain has TRBV5-1 and TRBJ2-6; D may be TRBD1 or TRBD2 (5 bases each). The CDR3 is 15 residues long. Germline CDR1 and CDR2: SGHRS and YFSETQ. V lost 4 bases and J lost 1, with 9 bases in between. The CDR3 nucleotides are TGCGCCAGCAGCCTGGGGGAGTCTGGGGCCAACGTCCTGACTTTC. This encodes CASSLGESGANVLTF.

V and J are TRBV2 and TRBJ2-3, with 8 bases lining up with TRBD1. Per germline, CDR1 SNHLY and CDR2 FYNNEI. This CDR3 is built from 13 residues. V trimming: 7 bases; J trimming: 4 bases; junction bases outside the gene matches: 4. The CDR3 loop is CASNADRADTQYF. The CDR3 nucleotides read TGTGCCAGCAATGCGGACAGGGCAGATACGCAGTATTTT.

V usage is TRBV5-5 and J usage is TRBJ1-2, with 8 bases that match TRBD1. Germline V gene lookup returns CDR1 SGHKS and CDR2 YYEKEE (reference sequence). The CDR3 extends over 16 amino acids. V was pared by 1 base and J by 3 bases, with 8 bases of the junction left unmatched. The CDR3 DNA sequence: TGTGCCAGCAGCTTGCCCAAGACAGGGGCGGACTATGGCTACACCTTC. Encoded protein: CASSLPKTGADYGYTF.